These T cell receptor beta chains were read from a single sample in a study of blood T cell repertoires in COVID-19. TCRdb's table, derived via immunoSEQ multiplex PCR, lists solely in-frame clones and lacks some. This sample carries 200,000 to 250,000 clones, 70% to 90% of them seen once, and the ten largest clones take just under 1%. The sample comprised peripheral blood. Receptors originate from a man in his forties with acute or convalescent COVID-19. The CDR3 runs from the conserved cysteine through the conserved F or W. D genes are given only for firm matches. Where a row states a size, it is once, few, many or the class of an expanded clone; other rows omit it.

j_call	d_call	v_call	cdr3_length	clone_size	cdr3_nt	cdr3_aa
TRBJ1-6	.	TRBV5-1	15	.	TGCGCCAGCAGCTTGGAAACAGGGTCTAATTCACCCCTCCACTTT	CASSLETGSNSPLHF
TRBJ1-2	TRBD1	TRBV19	13	few	TGTGCCAGTAGTGCCCAGACAGGGACTGGCTACACCTTC	CASSAQTGTGYTF
TRBJ1-2	.	TRBV27	13	few	TGTGCCAGCAGTTTAAGGGGATCTGAAAGCTACACCTTC	CASSLRGSESYTF
TRBJ2-7	TRBD1	TRBV11-2	15	.	TGTGCCAGCAGCTCCCAGTTACAGGGGAACTACGAGCAGTACTTC	CASSSQLQGNYEQYF
TRBJ2-2	TRBD1	TRBV18	16	.	TGTGCCAGCTCACCAGCAGGGACAGCTCAAACCGGGGAGCTGTTTTTT	CASSPAGTAQTGELFF
TRBJ1-6	TRBD1	TRBV18	14	.	TGTGCCAGCTCAGAGACAGGGGGCTCTTCACCCCTCCACTTT	CASSETGGSSPLHF
TRBJ1-5	TRBD1	TRBV19	17	.	TGTGCCAGTAAACAACAGGGGGCCCAATATAGCAATCAGCCCCAGCATTTT	CASKQQGAQYSNQPQHF
TRBJ1-4	.	TRBV10-3	13	.	TGTGCCATCAGTGAGCGCTTAGATGAAAAACTGTTTTTT	CAISERLDEKLFF
TRBJ1-2	.	TRBV28	13	.	TGTGCCAGCAGTGGCGGTGAGAGCTATGGCTACACCTTC	CASSGGESYGYTF
TRBJ2-5	TRBD1	TRBV5-1	13	.	TGCGCCAGCAGCTTTGACAGGGAAGAGACCCAGTACTTC	CASSFDREETQYF
TRBJ1-1	.	TRBV29-1	12	.	TGCAGCGTTGGGGCAGGGAGGACTGAAGCTTTCTTT	CSVGAGRTEAFF
TRBJ1-1	.	TRBV14	16	.	TGTGCCAGCAGCCAAGATCTGGGGGGAGTGAACACTGAAGCTTTCTTT	CASSQDLGGVNTEAFF
TRBJ1-1	TRBD1	TRBV29-1	13	.	TGCAGCGTTGAAAGGGGACAGGGCACTGAAGCTTTCTTT	CSVERGQGTEAFF
TRBJ2-2	.	TRBV6-5	15	.	TGTGCCAGCAGTTACGTGGGGCAATCTACCGGGGAGCTGTTTTTT	CASSYVGQSTGELFF
TRBJ1-1	TRBD1	TRBV9	14	.	TGTGCCAGCAGCGGCGACAGGGGGGGCACTGAAGCTTTCTTT	CASSGDRGGTEAFF
TRBJ2-1	TRBD2	TRBV10-1	16	.	TGCGCCAGCAGTGAGTCCGTCCTAGCGGAATACAATGAGCAGTTCTTC	CASSESVLAEYNEQFF
TRBJ2-5	TRBD2	TRBV7-2	17	.	TGTGCCAGCAGCTTGATGAGCGGGGGGGCGGTCTGGGAGACCCAGTACTTC	CASSLMSGGAVWETQYF
TRBJ2-2	.	TRBV7-3	15	.	TGTGCCAGCAGCTCCACAGGGTATTATACCGGGGAGCTGTTTTTT	CASSSTGYYTGELFF
TRBJ2-6	TRBD1	TRBV19	16	.	TGTGCCAGTAGTATGGGACAGGGCTCTGGGGCCAACGTCCTGACTTTC	CASSMGQGSGANVLTF
TRBJ1-4	TRBD1	TRBV5-1	15	.	TGCGCCAGCAGCTTGGCCCAGGGGGCGCGGGAAAAACTGTTTTTT	CASSLAQGAREKLFF
TRBJ1-1	TRBD1	TRBV7-2	16	.	TGTGCCAGCAGCTGGGGGGTACAGGGGCGCTTCACTGAAGCTTTCTTT	CASSWGVQGRFTEAFF
TRBJ2-7	TRBD1	TRBV18	14	.	TGTGCCAGCTCCCGACTGGACAGGGATCTCGAGCAGTACTTC	CASSRLDRDLEQYF
TRBJ1-1	.	TRBV6-5	14	few	TGTGCCAGCAGTTACTTGGGACAAAACACTGAAGCTTTCTTT	CASSYLGQNTEAFF
TRBJ2-6	.	TRBV27	14	.	TGTGCCAGCAGTTCCGTCGCTGGGGCCAACGTCCTGACTTTC	CASSSVAGANVLTF
TRBJ1-3	.	TRBV2	13	.	TGTGCCAGCAGGGGAGGGGTGATTAACACCATATATTTT	CASRGGVINTIYF
TRBJ1-4	.	TRBV2	14	.	TGTGCCAGCAGTATCCAGGGGCGGAATGAAAAACTGTTTTTT	CASSIQGRNEKLFF
TRBJ1-5	.	TRBV28	16	.	TGTGCCAGCAGCTTAGCAATTCATGGAGGCAATCAGCCCCAGCATTTT	CASSLAIHGGNQPQHF
TRBJ1-4	TRBD1	TRBV6-5	14	.	TGTGCCAGCAAGGGGACAGGGAGCGATGAAAAACTGTTTTTT	CASKGTGSDEKLFF
TRBJ1-1	.	TRBV28	14	.	TGTGCCAGCAGTCCCGCGGGCCTGAACACTGAAGCTTTCTTT	CASSPAGLNTEAFF
TRBJ2-2	TRBD1	TRBV28	15	.	TGTGCCAGCAGTACCCGGACAGGGAACACCGGGGAGCTGTTTTTT	CASSTRTGNTGELFF
TRBJ2-5	.	TRBV21-1	17	.	TGTGCCAGCAGCAAACCGTGGAGAGGGGGTTTACAAGAGACCCAGTACTTC	CASSKPWRGGLQETQYF
TRBJ2-5	.	TRBV4-3	13	.	TGCGCCAGCAGCCAAGTACTTTCAGGGACCCAGTACTTC	CASSQVLSGTQYF
TRBJ1-4	TRBD1	TRBV6-1	18	.	TGTGCCAGCAGTGAAGCGCCGGGACAGGGAACAAATAATGAAAAACTGTTTTTT	CASSEAPGQGTNNEKLFF
TRBJ1-1	TRBD1	TRBV19	15	.	TGTGCCAGTAGACCACCGACAGGGGGGGTCACTGAAGCTTTCTTT	CASRPPTGGVTEAFF